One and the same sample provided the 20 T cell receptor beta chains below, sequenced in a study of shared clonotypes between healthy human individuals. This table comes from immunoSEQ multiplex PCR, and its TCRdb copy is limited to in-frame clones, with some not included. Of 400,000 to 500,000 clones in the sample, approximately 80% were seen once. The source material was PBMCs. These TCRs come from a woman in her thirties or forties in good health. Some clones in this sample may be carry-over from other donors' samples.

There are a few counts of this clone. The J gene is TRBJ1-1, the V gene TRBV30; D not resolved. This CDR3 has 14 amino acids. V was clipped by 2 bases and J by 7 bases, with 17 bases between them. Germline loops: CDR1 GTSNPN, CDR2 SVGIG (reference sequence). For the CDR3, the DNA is TGTGCCTGGAGTCTCTCCGCCTCCGGAGGTGAAGCTTTCTTT. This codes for CAWSLSASGGEAFF.

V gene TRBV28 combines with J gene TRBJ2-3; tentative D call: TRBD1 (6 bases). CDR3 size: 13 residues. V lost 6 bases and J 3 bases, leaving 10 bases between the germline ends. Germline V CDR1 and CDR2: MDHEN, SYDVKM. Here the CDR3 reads CASRQTGTDTQYF. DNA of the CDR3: TGTGCCAGCAGACAAACAGGGACAGATACGCAGTATTTT.

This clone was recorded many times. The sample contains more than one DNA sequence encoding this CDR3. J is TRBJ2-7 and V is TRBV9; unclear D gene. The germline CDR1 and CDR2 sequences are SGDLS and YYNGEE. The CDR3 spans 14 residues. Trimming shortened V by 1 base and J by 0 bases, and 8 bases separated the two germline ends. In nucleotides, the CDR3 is TGTGCCAGCAGCGTATCAACTGCCTCCTACGAGCAGTACTTC. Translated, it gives CASSVSTASYEQYF.

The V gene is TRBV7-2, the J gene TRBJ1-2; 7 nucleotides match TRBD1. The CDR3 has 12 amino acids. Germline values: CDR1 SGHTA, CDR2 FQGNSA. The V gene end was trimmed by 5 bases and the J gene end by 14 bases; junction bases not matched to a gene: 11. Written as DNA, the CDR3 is TGTGCCAGCAGCACTAGCTGGGACAGAAAGACCTTC. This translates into CASSTSWDRKTF.

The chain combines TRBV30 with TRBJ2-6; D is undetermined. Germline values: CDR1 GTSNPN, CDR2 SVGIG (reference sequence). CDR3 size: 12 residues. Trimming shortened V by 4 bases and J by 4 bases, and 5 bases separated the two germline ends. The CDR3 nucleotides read TGTGCCTGGAAAACGGGGGCCAACGTCCTGACTTTC. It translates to CAWKTGANVLTF.

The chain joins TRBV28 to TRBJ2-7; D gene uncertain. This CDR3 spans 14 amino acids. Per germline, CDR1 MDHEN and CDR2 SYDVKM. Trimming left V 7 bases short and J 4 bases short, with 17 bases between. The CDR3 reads CASKRYHPQYEQYF. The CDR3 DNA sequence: TGTGCCAGCAAACGTTATCACCCCCAATACGAGCAGTACTTC.

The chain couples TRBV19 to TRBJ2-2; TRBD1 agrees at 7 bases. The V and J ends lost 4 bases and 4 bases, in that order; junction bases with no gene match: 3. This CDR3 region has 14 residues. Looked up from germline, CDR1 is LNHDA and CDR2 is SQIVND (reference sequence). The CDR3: CASSTSGGTGELFF. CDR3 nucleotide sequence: TGTGCCAGTAGTACCTCAGGGGGCACCGGGGAGCTGTTTTTT.

The DNA of the CDR3 is TGCAGCGTGGACAGGGGGAAACGTGGGGAGCAGTACTTC. Amino acid sequence: CSVDRGKRGEQYF. The J gene is TRBJ2-7, the V gene TRBV29-1; TRBD1 aligns across 10 bases. CDR3 length equals 13 residues. J lost 7 bases, V lost 6 bases, and 9 bases had no gene match. The germline V gene has CDR1 SQVTM and CDR2 ANQGSEA.

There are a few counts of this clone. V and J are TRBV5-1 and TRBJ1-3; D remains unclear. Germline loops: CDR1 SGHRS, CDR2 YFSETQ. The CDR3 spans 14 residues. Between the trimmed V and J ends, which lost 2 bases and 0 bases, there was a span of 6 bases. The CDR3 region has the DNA TGCGCCAGCAGCTTACAGACCTCTGGAAACACCATATATTTT. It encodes CASSLQTSGNTIYF.

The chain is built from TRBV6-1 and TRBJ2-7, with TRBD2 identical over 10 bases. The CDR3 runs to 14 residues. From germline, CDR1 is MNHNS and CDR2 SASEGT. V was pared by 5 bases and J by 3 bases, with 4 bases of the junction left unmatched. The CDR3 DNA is TGTGCCAGCAGTACCGGGACTAGCGTCTACGAGCAGTACTTC. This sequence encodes CASSTGTSVYEQYF.

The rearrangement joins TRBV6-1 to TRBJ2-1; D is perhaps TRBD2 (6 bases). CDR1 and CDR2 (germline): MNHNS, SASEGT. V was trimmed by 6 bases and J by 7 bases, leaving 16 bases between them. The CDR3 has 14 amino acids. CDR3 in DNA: TGTGCCAGCAGAAAAGGAGGGGTTAGGAATGAGCAGTTCTTC. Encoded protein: CASRKGGVRNEQFF.

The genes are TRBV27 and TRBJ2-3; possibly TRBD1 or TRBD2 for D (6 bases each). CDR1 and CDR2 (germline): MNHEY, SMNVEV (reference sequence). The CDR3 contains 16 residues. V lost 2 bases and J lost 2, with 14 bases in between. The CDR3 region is CASSLGGRLFTDTQYF. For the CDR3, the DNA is TGTGCCAGCAGTTTAGGGGGGCGTCTGTTCACAGATACGCAGTATTTT.

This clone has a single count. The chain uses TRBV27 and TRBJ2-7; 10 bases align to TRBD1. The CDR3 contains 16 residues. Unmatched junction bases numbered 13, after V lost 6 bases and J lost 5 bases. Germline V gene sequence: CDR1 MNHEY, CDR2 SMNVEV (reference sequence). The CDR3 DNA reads TGTGCCAGCAGCCGAACTCCGGGACAGGGGTCGGACGAGCAGTACTTC. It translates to CASSRTPGQGSDEQYF.

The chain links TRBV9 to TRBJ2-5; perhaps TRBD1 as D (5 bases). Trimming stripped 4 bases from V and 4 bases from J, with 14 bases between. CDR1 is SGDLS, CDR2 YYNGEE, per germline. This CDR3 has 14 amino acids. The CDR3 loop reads CASSSAPGRETQYF. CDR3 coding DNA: TGTGCCAGCAGCTCAGCCCCAGGGCGAGAGACCCAGTACTTC.

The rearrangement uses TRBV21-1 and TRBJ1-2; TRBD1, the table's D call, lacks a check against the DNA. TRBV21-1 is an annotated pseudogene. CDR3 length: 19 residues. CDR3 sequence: CASSKPKPSPRTGNYGYTF. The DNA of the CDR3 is TGTGCCAGCAGCAAGCCTAAACCTTCACCCCGGACAGGGAACTATGGCTACACCTTC.

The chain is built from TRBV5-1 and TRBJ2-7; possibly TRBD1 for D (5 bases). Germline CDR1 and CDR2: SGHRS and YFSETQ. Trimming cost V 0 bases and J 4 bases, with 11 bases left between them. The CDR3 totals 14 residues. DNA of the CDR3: TGCGCCAGCAGCTTGGAGGCCAGGGCGTACGAGCAGTACTTC. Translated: CASSLEARAYEQYF.

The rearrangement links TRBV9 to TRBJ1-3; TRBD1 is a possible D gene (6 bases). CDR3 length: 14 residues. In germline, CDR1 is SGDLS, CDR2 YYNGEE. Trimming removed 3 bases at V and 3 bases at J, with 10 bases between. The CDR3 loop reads CASSAGVLGNTIYF. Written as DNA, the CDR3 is TGTGCCAGCAGCGCAGGGGTGCTTGGAAACACCATATATTTT.

This CDR3 reads CSVGTGHLYNEQFF. The CDR3 DNA reads as TGCAGCGTGGGAACGGGACACCTATACAATGAGCAGTTCTTC. J is TRBJ2-1 and V is TRBV29-1, with a tentative D call TRBD1 (6 bases). This CDR3 comprises 14 residues. CDR1 is SQVTM and CDR2 is ANQGSEA in the germline V gene. V lost 6 bases and J 4 bases, leaving 16 bases between the germline ends.

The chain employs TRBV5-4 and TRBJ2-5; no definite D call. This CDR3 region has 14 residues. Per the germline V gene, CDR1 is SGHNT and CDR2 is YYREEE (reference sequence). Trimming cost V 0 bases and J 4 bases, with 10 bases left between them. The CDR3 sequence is CASSLELGRETQYF. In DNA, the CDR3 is TGTGCCAGCAGCTTGGAACTGGGTAGAGAGACCCAGTACTTC.

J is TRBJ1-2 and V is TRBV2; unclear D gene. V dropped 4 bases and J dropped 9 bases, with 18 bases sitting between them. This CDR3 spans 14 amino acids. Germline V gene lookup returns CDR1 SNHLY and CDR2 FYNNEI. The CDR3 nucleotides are TGTGCCAGCAGTGCGAATAGCCCTCCGATGAGCTACACCTTC. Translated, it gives CASSANSPPMSYTF.